This entry concerns a single T cell receptor (beta chain). Its target is unknown. The data derive from a study of T cell clonotyping in hematopoietic cell transplantation. Overall study: Recipient samples before transplant were obtained post-cytoreduction. Regarding the study as a whole: After transplant, recipient diversity fell while pathologically expanded clonotypes grew through day 180.

As to time point: recipient sample about 28 days before transplant, after cytoreduction. TCRdb keeps only in-frame clones here, not all; method: immunoSEQ multiplex PCR. The top ten hold approximately 15% of the sample, which has some 14,000 clones, around 80% seen once. Trimming removed 10 bases from V and 2 bases from J; junction bases left unmatched: 10. Germline V CDR1 and CDR2: MNHNS, SASEGT. The CDR3 is 14 amino acids. The TCR comes from a man aged 55-75 years with acute myeloid leukemia. Some clones in this sample may be carry-over from other donors' samples. The material was peripheral blood mononuclear cells, obtained before stem cell transplant. This rearrangement joins TRBV6-1 to TRBJ2-7, with 8 nucleotides matching TRBD1. The CDR3 sequence: CATDSGTGPYEQYF. The CDR3 DNA is TGTGCCACCGACTCCGGGACAGGTCCCTACGAGCAGTACTTC.